This T cell receptor (beta chain) was observed in a study of T cells expressing NK-cell markers. TCRdb re-called the 5' RACE reads; every CDR3 protein appears as one record, without DNA. Here the sample table reports about 110,000 distinct CDR3 sequences. CDR1 is SQVTM and CDR2 is ANQGSEA in the germline V gene. The CDR3 contains 12 residues. The chain is built from TRBV29-1 and TRBJ1-1; TCRdb calls TRBD1, which cannot be checked without DNA. This receptor was identified in a woman between 18 and 75 years old in good health. The sample comprised blood T cells: a sorted CD56 or NKG2C T cell subset, CD4+ or CD8+ T cells, or bulk PBMC T cells (not recorded which). Here the CDR3 reads CSVGGDGTEAFF.